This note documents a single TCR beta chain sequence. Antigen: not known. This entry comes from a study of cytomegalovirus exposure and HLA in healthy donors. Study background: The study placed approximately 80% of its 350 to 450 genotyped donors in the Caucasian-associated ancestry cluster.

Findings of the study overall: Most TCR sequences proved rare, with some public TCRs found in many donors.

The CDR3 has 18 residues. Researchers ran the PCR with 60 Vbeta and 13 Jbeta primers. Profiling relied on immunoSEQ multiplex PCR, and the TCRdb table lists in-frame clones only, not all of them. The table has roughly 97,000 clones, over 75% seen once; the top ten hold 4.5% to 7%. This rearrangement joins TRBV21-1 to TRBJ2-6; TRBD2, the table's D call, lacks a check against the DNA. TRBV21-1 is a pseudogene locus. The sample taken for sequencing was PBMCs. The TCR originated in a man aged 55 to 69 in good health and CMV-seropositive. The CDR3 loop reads CASTPNLDSSSGANVLTF. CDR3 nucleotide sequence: TGTGCCAGCACCCCGAACTTGGACTCCAGCTCTGGGGCCAACGTCCTGACTTTC.